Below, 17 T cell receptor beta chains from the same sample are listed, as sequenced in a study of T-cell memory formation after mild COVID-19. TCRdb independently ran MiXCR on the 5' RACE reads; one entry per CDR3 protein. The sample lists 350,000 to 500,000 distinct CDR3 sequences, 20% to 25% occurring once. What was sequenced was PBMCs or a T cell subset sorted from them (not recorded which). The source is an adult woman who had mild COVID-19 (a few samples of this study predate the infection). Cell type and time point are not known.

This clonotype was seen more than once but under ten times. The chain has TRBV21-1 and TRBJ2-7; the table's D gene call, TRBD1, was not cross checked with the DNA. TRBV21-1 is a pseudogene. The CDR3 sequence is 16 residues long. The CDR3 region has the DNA TGTGCCAGCAGCAAAGATCGACAGCGTAGCTCCTACGAGCAGTACTTC. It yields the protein CASSKDRQRSSYEQYF.

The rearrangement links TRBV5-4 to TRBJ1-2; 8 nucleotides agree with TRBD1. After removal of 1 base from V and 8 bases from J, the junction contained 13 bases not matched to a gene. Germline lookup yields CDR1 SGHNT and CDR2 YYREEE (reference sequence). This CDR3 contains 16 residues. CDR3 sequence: CASSLSTQTGEEGYTF. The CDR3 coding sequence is TGTGCCAGCAGCTTGAGTACGCAGACAGGGGAGGAAGGCTACACCTTC.

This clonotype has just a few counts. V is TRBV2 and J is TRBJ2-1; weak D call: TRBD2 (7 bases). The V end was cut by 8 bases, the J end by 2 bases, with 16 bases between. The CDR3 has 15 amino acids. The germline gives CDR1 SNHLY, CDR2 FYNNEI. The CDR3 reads CASGGAVAAYNEQFF. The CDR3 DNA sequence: TGTGCCAGCGGGGGGGCCGTCGCAGCCTACAATGAGCAGTTCTTC.

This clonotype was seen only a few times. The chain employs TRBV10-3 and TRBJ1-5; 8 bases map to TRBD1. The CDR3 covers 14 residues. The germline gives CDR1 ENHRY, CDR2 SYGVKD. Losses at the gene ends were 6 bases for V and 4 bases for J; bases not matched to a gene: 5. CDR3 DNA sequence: TGTGCCATCAGCTCAGGGGGCAGGAATCAGCCCCAGCATTTT. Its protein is CAISSGGRNQPQHF.

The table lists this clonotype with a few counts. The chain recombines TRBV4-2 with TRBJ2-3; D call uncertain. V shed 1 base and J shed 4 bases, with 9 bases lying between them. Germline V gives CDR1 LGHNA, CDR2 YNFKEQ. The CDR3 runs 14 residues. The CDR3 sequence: CASSQGTASDTQYF. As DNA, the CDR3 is TGTGCCAGCAGCCAAGGAACAGCTTCAGATACGCAGTATTTT.

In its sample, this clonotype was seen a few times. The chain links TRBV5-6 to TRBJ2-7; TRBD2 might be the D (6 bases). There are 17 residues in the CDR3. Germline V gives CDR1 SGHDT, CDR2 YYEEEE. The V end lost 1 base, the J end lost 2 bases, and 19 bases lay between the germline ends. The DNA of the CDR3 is TGTGCCAGCAGCTTGTGGTTTGTTCCGGGAGTCGCCTACGAGCAGTACTTC. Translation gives CASSLWFVPGVAYEQYF.

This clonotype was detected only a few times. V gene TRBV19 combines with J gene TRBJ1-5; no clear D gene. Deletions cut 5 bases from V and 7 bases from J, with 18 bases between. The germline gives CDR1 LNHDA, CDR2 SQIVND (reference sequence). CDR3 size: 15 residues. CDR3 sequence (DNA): TGTGCCAGTAGTTTCTTGGCCTCTATGGGACAGCCCCAGCATTTT. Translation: CASSFLASMGQPQHF.

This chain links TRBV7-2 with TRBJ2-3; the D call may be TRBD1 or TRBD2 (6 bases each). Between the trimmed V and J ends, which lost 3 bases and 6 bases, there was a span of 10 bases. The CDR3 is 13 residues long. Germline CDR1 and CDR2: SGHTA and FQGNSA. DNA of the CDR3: TGTGCCAGCAGCTTCGGGGGCGGCGATACGCAGTATTTT. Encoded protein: CASSFGGGDTQYF.

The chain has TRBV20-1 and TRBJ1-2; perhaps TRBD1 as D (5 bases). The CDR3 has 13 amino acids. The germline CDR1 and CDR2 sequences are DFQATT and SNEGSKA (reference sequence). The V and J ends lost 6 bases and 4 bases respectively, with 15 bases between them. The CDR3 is CSAAGNRPYGYTF. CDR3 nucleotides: TGCAGTGCCGCCGGGAACAGGCCCTATGGCTACACCTTC.

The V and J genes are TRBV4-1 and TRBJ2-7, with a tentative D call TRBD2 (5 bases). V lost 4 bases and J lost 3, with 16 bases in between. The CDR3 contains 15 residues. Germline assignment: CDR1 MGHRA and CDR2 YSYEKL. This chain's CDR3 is CASSLRDASGYEQYF. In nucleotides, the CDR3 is TGCGCCAGCAGCCTCCGCGACGCCAGCGGCTACGAGCAGTACTTC.

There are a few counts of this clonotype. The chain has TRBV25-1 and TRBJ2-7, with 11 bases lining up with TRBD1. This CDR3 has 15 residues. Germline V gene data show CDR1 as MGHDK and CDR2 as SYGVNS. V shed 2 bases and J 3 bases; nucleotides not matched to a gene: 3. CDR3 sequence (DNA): TGTGCCAGCAGTGAAGGAGGGACAGGGGGCTACGAGCAGTACTTC. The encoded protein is CASSEGGTGGYEQYF.

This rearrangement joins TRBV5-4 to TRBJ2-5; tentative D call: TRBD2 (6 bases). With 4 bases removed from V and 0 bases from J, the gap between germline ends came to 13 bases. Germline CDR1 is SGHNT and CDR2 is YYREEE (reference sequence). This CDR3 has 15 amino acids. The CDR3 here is CASSRWRGYQETQYF. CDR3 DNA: TGTGCCAGCAGCCGGTGGAGGGGCTACCAAGAGACCCAGTACTTC. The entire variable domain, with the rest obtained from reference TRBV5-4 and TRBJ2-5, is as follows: ETGVTQSPTHLIKTRGQQVTLRCSSQSGHNTVSWYQQALGQGPQFIFQYYREEENGRGNFPPRFSGLQFPNYSSELNVNALELDDSALYLCASSRWRGYQETQYFGPGTRLLVL.

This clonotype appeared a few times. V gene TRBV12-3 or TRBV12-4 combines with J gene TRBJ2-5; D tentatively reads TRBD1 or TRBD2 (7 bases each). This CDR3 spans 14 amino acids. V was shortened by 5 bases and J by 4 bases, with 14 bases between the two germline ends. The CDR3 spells CASSADREGETQYF. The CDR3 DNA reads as TGTGCCAGCAGTGCCGACAGGGAGGGAGAGACCCAGTACTTC.

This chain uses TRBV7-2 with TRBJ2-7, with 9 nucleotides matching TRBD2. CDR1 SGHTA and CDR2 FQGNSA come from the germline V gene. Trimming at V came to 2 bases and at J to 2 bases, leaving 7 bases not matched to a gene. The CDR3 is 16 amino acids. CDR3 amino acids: CASSLSRLAEAYEQYF. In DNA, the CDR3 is TGTGCCAGCAGCTTATCTCGACTAGCGGAAGCCTACGAGCAGTACTTC. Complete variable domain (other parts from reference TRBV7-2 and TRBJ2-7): GAGVSQSPSNKVTEKGKDVELRCDPISGHTALYWYRQSLGQGLEFLIYFQGNSAPDKSGLPSDRFSAERTGGSVSTLTIQRTQQEDSAVYLCASSLSRLAEAYEQYFGPGTRLTVT.

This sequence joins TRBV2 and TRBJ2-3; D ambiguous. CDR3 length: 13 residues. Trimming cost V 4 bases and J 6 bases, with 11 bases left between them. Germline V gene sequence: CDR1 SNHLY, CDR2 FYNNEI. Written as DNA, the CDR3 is TGTGCCAGCAGTGTAGAAGTTTTTGATACGCAGTATTTT. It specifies CASSVEVFDTQYF.

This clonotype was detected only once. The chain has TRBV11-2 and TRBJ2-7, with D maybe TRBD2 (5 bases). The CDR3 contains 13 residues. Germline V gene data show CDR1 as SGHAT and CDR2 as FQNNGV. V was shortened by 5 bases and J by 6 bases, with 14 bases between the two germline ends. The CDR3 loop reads CASSPDLLSEQYF. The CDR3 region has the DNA TGTGCCAGCAGCCCGGACTTGCTTAGCGAGCAGTACTTC.

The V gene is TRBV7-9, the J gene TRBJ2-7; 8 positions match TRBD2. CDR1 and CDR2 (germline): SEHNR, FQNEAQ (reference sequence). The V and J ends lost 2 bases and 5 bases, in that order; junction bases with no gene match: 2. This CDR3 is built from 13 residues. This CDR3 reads CASSLSGGHEQYF. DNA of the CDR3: TGTGCCAGCAGCTTAAGCGGGGGCCACGAGCAGTACTTC. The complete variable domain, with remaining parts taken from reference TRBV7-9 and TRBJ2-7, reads DTGVSQNPRHKITKRGQNVTFRCDPISEHNRLYWYRQTLGQGPEFLTYFQNEAQLEKSRLLSDRFSAERPKGSFSTLEIQRTEQGDSAMYLCASSLSGGHEQYFGPGTRLTVT.